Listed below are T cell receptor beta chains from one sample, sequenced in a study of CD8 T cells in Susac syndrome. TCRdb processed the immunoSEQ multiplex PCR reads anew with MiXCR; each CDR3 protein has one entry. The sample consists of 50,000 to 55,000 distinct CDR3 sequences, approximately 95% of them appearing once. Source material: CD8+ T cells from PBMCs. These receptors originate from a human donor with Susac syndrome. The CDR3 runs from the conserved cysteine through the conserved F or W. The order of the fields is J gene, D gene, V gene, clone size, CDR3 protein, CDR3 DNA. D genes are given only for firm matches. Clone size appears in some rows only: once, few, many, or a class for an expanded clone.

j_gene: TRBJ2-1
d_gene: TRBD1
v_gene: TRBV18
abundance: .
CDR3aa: CASSRLGQGAFNEQFF
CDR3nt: TGTGCCAGCTCACGTCTGGGACAGGGGGCTTTCAATGAGCAGTTCTTC

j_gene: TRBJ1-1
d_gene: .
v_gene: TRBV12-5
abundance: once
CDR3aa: CASGIHGRDTEAFF
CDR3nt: TGTGCTAGTGGCATCCACGGACGGGACACTGAAGCTTTCTTT

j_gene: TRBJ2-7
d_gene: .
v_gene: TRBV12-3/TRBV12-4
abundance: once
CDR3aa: CASSLTLDEQYF
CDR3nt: TGTGCCAGCAGTTTAACCCTTGACGAGCAGTACTTC

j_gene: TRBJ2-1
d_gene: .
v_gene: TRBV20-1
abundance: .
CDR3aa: CSANEGAHEQFF
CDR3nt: TGCAGTGCTAACGAGGGCGCCCATGAGCAGTTCTTC

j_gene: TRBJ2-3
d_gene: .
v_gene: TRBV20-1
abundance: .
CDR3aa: CSGTGTEITDTQYF
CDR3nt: TGCAGTGGAACCGGGACGGAAATCACAGATACGCAGTATTTT

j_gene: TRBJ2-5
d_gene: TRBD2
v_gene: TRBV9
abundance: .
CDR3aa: CASSASGGPQETQYF
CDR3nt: TGTGCCAGCAGCGCTAGCGGGGGGCCCCAAGAGACCCAGTACTTC

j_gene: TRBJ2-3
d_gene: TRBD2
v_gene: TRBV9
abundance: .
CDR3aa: CASSLGTSGVDTQYF
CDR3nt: TGTGCCAGCAGCCTAGGGACTAGCGGGGTAGATACGCAGTATTTT

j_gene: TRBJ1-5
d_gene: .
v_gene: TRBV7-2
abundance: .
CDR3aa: CASSSVPPGDPNQPQHF
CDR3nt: TGTGCCAGCAGCTCCGTACCCCCGGGGGATCCGAATCAGCCCCAGCATTTT

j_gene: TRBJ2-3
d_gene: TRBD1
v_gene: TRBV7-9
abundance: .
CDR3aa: CASTGTGWPDTQYF
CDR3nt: TGTGCCAGCACCGGGACAGGGTGGCCAGATACGCAGTATTTT

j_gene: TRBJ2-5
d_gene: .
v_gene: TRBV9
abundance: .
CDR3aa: CASSVEYQHGETQYF
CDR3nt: TGTGCCAGCAGCGTAGAGTACCAGCACGGAGAGACCCAGTACTTC

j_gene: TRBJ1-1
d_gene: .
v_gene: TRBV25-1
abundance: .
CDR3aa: CASSGGLEAFF
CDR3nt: TGTGCCAGCAGTGGGGGTTTAGAAGCTTTCTTT

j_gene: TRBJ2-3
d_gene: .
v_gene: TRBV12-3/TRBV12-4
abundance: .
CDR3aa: CASSLIWAVGIDTQYF
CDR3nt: TGTGCCAGCAGTTTGATTTGGGCAGTTGGGATCGACACGCAGTATTTT

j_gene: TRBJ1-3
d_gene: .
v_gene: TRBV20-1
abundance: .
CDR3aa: CSVGVGGNTIYF
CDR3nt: TGCAGTGTTGGGGTTGGCGGAAACACCATATATTTT

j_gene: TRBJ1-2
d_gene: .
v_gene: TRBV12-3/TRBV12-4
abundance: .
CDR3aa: CASSPPRWQANYGYTF
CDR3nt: TGTGCCAGCAGTCCCCCCCGTTGGCAGGCGAACTATGGCTACACCTTC

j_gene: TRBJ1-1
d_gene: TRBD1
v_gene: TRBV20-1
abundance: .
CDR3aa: CSASDRGGTEAFF
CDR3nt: TGCAGTGCTAGCGACAGGGGGGGGACTGAAGCTTTCTTT

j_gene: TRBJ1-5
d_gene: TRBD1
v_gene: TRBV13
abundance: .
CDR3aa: CASSSRTGDNQPQHF
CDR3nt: TGTGCCAGCAGCTCACGTACAGGGGACAATCAGCCCCAGCATTTT

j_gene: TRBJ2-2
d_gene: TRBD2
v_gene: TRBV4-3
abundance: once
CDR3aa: CASSQEPAGGGRTGELF
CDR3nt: TGCGCCAGCAGCCAAGAGCCGGCCGGGGGGGGCCGGACCGGGGAGCTGTTT

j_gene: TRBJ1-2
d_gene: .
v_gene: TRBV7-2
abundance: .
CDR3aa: CASSLGLLTGYGYTF
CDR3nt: TGTGCCAGCAGCTTAGGATTGCTCACTGGCTATGGCTACACCTTC

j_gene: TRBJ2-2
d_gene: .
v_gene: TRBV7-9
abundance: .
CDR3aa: CASSLIRINTGELFF
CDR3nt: TGTGCCAGCAGCTTAATCAGGATAAACACCGGGGAGCTGTTTTTT

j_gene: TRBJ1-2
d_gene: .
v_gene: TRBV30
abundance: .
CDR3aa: CAWGDGGNYGYTF
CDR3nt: TGTGCCTGGGGGGACGGTGGTAACTATGGCTACACCTTC